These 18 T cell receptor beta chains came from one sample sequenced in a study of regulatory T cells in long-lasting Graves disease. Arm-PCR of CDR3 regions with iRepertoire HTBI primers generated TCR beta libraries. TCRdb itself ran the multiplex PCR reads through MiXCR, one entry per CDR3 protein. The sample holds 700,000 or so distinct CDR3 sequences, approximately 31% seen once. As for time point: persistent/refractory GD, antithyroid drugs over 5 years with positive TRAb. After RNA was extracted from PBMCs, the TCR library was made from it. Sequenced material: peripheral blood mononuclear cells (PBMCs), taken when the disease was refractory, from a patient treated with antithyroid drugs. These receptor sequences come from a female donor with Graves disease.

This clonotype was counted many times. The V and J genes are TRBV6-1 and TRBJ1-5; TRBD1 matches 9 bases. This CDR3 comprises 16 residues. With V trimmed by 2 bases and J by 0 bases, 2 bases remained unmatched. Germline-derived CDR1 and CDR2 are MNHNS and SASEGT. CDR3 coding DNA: TGTGCCAGCAGTGAACCGGGACAGGGTAGCAATCAGCCCCAGCATTTT. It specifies CASSEPGQGSNQPQHF.

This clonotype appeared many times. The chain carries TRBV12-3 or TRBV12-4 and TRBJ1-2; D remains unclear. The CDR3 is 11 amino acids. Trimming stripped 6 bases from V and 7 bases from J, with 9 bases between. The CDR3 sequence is CASSEGFGYTF. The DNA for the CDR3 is TGTGCCAGCAGCGAAGGGTTTGGCTACACCTTC.

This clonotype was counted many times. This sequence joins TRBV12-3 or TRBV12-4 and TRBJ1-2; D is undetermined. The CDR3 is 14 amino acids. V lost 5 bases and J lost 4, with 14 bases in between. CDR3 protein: CASSPRSRVYGYTF. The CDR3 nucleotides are TGTGCCAGCAGTCCACGCTCGAGGGTCTATGGCTACACCTTC.

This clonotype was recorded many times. CDR3 in DNA: TGTGCCAGCATCGCAGGGGCGAATGGAAACACCATATATTTT. Amino acid sequence: CASIAGANGNTIYF. The rearrangement links TRBV6-1 to TRBJ1-3, with a weak D call TRBD1 (6 bases). V lost 7 bases and J lost 3, with 13 bases in between. There are 14 residues in the CDR3. Germline V gives CDR1 MNHNS, CDR2 SASEGT.

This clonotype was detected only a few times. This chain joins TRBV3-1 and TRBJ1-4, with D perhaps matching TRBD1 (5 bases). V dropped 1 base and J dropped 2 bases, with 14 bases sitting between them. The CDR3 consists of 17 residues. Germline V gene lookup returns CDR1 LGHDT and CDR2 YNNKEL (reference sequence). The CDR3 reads CASSQGKGVATNEKLFF. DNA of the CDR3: TGTGCCAGCAGCCAAGGGAAAGGGGTGGCCACTAATGAAAAACTGTTTTTT.

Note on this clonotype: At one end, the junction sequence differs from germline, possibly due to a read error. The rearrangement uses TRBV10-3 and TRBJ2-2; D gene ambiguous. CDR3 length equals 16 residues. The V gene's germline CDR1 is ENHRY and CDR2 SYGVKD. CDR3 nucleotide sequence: TGTGCCAGCAGTGAGTGGTTCGACGGGAACACCGGGGAGCTGTTTTTT. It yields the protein CASSEWFDGNTGELFF.

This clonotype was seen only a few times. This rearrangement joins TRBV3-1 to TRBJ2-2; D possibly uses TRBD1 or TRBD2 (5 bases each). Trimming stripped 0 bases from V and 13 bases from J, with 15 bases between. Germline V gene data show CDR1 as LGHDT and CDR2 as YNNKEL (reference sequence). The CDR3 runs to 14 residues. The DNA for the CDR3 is TGTGCCAGCAGCCAAGATCAGGGACGGGAAACGCTGTTTTTT. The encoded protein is CASSQDQGRETLFF.

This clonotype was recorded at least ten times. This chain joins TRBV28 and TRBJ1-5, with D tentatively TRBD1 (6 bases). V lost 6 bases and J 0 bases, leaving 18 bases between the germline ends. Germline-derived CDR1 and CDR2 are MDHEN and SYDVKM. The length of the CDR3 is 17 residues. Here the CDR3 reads CASRSRYSGDSNQPQHF. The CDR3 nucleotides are TGTGCCAGCAGATCCCGCTACTCAGGGGATAGCAATCAGCCCCAGCATTTT.

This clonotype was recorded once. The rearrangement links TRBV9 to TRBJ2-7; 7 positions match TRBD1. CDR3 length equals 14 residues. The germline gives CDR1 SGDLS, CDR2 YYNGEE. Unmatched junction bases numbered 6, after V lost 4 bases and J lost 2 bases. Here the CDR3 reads CASSRTGEAYEQYF. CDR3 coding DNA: TGTGCCAGCAGCCGGACAGGTGAAGCCTACGAGCAGTACTTC.

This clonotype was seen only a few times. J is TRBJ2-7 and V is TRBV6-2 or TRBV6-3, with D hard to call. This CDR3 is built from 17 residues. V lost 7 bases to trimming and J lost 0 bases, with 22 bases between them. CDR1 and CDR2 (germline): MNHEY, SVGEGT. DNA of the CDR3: TGTGCCAGCACCCCTCACAAACAAGGGAAGAGCTCCTACGAGCAGTACTTC. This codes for CASTPHKQGKSSYEQYF.

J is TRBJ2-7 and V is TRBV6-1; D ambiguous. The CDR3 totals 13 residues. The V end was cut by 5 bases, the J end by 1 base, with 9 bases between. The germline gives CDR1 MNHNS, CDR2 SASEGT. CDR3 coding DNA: TGTGCCAGCAGTAGCTCCCAATCCTACGAGCAGTACTTC. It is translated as CASSSSQSYEQYF.

This chain's CDR3 is CASSATTGGYFNYGYTF. DNA of the CDR3: TGTGCCAGCAGTGCCACGACAGGGGGCTACTTTAACTATGGCTACACCTTC. This chain joins TRBV6-2 or TRBV6-3 and TRBJ1-2; 10 nucleotides match TRBD1. The CDR3 spans 17 residues. Trimming took 5 bases from V and 1 from J; bases not matched to a gene: 10. Germline assignment: CDR1 MNHEY and CDR2 SVGEGT.

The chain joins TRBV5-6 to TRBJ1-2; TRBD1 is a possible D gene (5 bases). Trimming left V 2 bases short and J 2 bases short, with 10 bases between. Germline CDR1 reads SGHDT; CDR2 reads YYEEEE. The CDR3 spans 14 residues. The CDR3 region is CASSFGGNNYGYTF. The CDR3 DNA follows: TGTGCCAGCAGCTTCGGGGGGAACAACTATGGCTACACCTTC. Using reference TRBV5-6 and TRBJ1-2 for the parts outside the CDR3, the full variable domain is DAGVTQSPTHLIKTRGQQVTLRCSPKSGHDTVSWYQQALGQGPQFIFQYYEEEERQRGNFPDRFSGHQFPNYSSELNVNALLLGDSALYLCASSFGGNNYGYTFGSGTRLTVV.

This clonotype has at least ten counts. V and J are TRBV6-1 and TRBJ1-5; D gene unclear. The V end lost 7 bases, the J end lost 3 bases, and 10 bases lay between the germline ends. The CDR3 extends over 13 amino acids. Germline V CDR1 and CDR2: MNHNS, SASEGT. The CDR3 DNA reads TGTGCCAGCAAGGCAGGTCACAATCAGCCCCAGCATTTT. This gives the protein CASKAGHNQPQHF.

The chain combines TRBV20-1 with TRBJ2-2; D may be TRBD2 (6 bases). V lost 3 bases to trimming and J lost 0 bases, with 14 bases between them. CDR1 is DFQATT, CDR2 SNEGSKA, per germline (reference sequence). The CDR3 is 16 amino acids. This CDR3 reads CSARSSGEANTGELFF. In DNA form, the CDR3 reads TGCAGTGCTAGGTCTTCGGGGGAGGCGAACACCGGGGAGCTGTTTTTT.

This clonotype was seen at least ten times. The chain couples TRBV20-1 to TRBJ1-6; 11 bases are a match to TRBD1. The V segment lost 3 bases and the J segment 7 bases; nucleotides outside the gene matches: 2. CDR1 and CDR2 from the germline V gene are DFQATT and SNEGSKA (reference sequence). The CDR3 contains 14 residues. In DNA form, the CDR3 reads TGCAGTGCTAGGGGGGACAGGGGGAATTCACCCCTCCACTTT. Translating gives CSARGDRGNSPLHF.

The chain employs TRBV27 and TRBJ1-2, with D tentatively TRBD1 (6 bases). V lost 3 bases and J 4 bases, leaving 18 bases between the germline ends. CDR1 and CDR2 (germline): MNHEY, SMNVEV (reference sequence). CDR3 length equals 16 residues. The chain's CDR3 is CASSFLWDAGVYGYTF. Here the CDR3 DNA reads TGTGCCAGCAGTTTTTTGTGGGACGCAGGGGTCTATGGCTACACCTTC.

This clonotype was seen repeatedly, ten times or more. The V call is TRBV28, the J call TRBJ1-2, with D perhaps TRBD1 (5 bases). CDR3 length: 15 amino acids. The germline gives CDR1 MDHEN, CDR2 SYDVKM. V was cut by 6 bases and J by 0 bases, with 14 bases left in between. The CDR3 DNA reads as TGTGCCAGCAGCTTAGCGGACATCTCTAACTATGGCTACACCTTC. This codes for CASSLADISNYGYTF.